The 18 T cell receptor beta chains presented below share a single source sample, sequenced in a study of beta chain features in type 1 diabetes. These receptors lack a known antigen. Isolated RNA was reverse transcribed in full, so expressed TCRB transcripts were sequenced. Profiled with immunoSEQ multiplex PCR; TCRdb holds only in-frame clones, not every one. The table includes more than 100,000 clones, about a sixth detected once. General study results and limits: Among all four CD4+ subsets, Type 1 diabetes patients had TCRB CDR3s that were moderately but significantly shorter.

Sequenced sample: central memory CD4+ T cells from blood. The origin of the receptors is a man under 40 with type 1 diabetes.

This chain joins TRBV18 and TRBJ2-7, with TRBD1 identical over 7 bases. The V gene's germline CDR1 is KGHSH and CDR2 LQKENI. The CDR3 consists of 15 residues. V lost 3 bases and J lost 2; bases outside the gene matches: 7. In DNA, the CDR3 is TGTGCCAGCTCACCCCCGTCCGGGACAGCCTACGAGCAGTACTTC. Protein: CASSPPSGTAYEQYF.

A few counts support this clone. The chain uses TRBV10-1 and TRBJ2-1; D is perhaps TRBD1 (5 bases). Germline V gene lookup returns CDR1 WNHNN and CDR2 SYGVQD (reference sequence). CDR3 length: 11 amino acids. V lost 4 bases to trimming and J lost 15 bases, with 13 bases between them. CDR3 sequence reads: CASSGQKALFF. In nucleotides, the CDR3 is TGCGCCAGCAGTGGACAGAAGGCGCTGTTCTTC.

The V gene is TRBV10-3, the J gene TRBJ1-4, with unresolved D. CDR3 length: 16 amino acids. From germline, CDR1 is ENHRY and CDR2 SYGVKD. Trimming took off 3 bases at V and 0 bases at J, with 11 bases between the two ends. The CDR3 nucleotides are TGTGCCATCAGTGATGTTGGGCCATCAACTAATGAAAAACTGTTTTTT. Its protein product is CAISDVGPSTNEKLFF.

A few counts support this clone. The chain combines TRBV29-1 with TRBJ2-5; no reliable D call. The CDR3 loop spans 13 amino acids. The germline V gene has CDR1 SQVTM and CDR2 ANQGSEA. V dropped 6 bases and J dropped 0 bases, with 11 bases sitting between them. The CDR3 here is CSVGNIHQETQYF. The CDR3 region has the DNA TGCAGCGTGGGGAACATCCACCAAGAGACCCAGTACTTC.

This clone was recorded a few times. DNA of the CDR3: TGTGCCAGCAGCCTTCGACAGGGAACGGCTAATGAAAAACTGTTTTTT. This codes for CASSLRQGTANEKLFF. V and J are TRBV7-6 and TRBJ1-4; 7 positions match TRBD1. This CDR3 spans 16 amino acids. The V and J ends lost 5 bases and 3 bases, in that order; junction bases with no gene match: 9. The germline V gene encodes CDR1 SGHVS and CDR2 FNYEAQ.

This clone has only a few counts. V usage is TRBV6-6 and J usage is TRBJ2-7; maybe TRBD2 (6 bases). CDR3 size: 12 residues. Germline V gene data show CDR1 as MNHNY and CDR2 as SVGAGI (reference sequence). V was clipped by 6 bases and J by 3 bases, with 9 bases between them. The CDR3 sequence is CASSPGLYEQYF. CDR3 coding DNA: TGTGCCAGCAGCCCGGGACTCTACGAGCAGTACTTC.

This clone occurred many times. The same CDR3 is also encoded by other DNA sequences in this sample. The rearrangement links TRBV29-1 to TRBJ2-5, with D maybe TRBD1 (5 bases). The CDR3 contains 12 residues. Germline V CDR1 and CDR2: SQVTM, ANQGSEA. V was shortened by 4 bases and J by 2 bases, with 8 bases between the two germline ends. The CDR3 DNA reads TGCAGCGTTGGGGGCCGTCAAGAGACCCAGTACTTC. Translating it yields CSVGGRQETQYF.

The chain links TRBV7-2 to TRBJ2-3; a possible D gene is TRBD2 (6 bases). CDR3 size: 15 residues. Per the germline V gene, CDR1 is SGHTA and CDR2 is FQGNSA. V was cut by 4 bases and J by 4 bases, with 15 bases left in between. DNA for the CDR3: TGTGCCAGCAGCTCCTTAGGGACTTTACCAGATACGCAGTATTTT. It yields the protein CASSSLGTLPDTQYF.

This clone appeared a few times. The chain couples TRBV18 to TRBJ2-5; either TRBD1 or TRBD2 may fit D (5 bases each). CDR1 and CDR2 (germline): KGHSH, LQKENI. V lost 0 bases and J lost 4, with 12 bases in between. The CDR3 totals 15 residues. The CDR3 is CASSPPAGTGETQYF. DNA of the CDR3: TGTGCCAGCTCACCACCCGCAGGGACGGGAGAGACCCAGTACTTC.

The rearrangement joins TRBV12-5 to TRBJ2-2; D call uncertain. Germline CDR1 reads LGHNT; CDR2 reads FRNRAP. Trimming stripped 0 bases from V and 1 base from J, with 9 bases between. This CDR3 comprises 16 residues. As DNA, the CDR3 is TGTGCTAGTGGTTTGGTAGTCCGGCAGAACACCGGGGAGCTGTTTTTT. Its protein product is CASGLVVRQNTGELFF.

A few counts support this clone. An end of the junction differs from the germline gene, which may be a read error. V gene TRBV29-1 combines with J gene TRBJ2-1, with D tentatively TRBD2 (6 bases). CDR1 is SQVTM, CDR2 ANQGSEA, per germline. CDR3 length equals 10 residues. The CDR3 loop reads CLAGHNEQFF. The CDR3 DNA is TGTTTGGCGGGACACAATGAGCAGTTCTTC.

On this clone itself: The sample has other DNA sequences that encode this CDR3 too. The genes are TRBV4-3 and TRBJ2-1; 7 positions match TRBD2. The germline gives CDR1 LGHNA, CDR2 YSLEER. Trimming cost V 0 bases and J 1 base; bases outside gene matches: 3. The CDR3 has 16 amino acids. As DNA, the CDR3 is TGCGCCAGCAGCCAAGATACGGGGGGATCCTACAATGAGCAGTTCTTC. Protein product: CASSQDTGGSYNEQFF.

The table lists this clone with a few counts. The CDR3 sequence is CASSQEMRGAGANVLTF. As DNA, the CDR3 is TGCGCCAGCAGCCAAGAGATGAGGGGAGCTGGGGCCAACGTCCTGACTTTC. The genes are TRBV4-3 and TRBJ2-6; possibly TRBD1 or TRBD2 for D (5 bases each). V was cut by 0 bases and J by 2 bases, with 11 bases left in between. This CDR3 is built from 17 residues. The germline gives CDR1 LGHNA, CDR2 YSLEER.

This rearrangement joins TRBV10-3 to TRBJ1-6, with 7 bases lining up with TRBD1. V shed 6 bases and J 9 bases; nucleotides not matched to a gene: 8. The CDR3 runs to 14 residues. Germline CDR1 is ENHRY and CDR2 is SYGVKD. The CDR3 coding sequence is TGTGCCATCAGCCGAGACAGGGATGGTTCACCCCTCCACTTT. The encoded protein is CAISRDRDGSPLHF.

This clone was detected ten times or more. The genes are TRBV18 and TRBJ2-1; the D gene is possibly TRBD1 (5 bases). The CDR3 covers 15 residues. V was clipped by 2 bases and J by 2 bases, with 10 bases between them. Germline V CDR1 and CDR2: KGHSH, LQKENI. The CDR3 is CASSPMDIPYNEQFF. CDR3 DNA: TGTGCCAGCTCACCAATGGACATTCCCTACAATGAGCAGTTCTTC.

The J gene is TRBJ2-5, the V gene TRBV29-1; D gene uncertain. Trimming left V 5 bases short and J 2 bases short, with 12 bases between. CDR3 length: 13 amino acids. Germline V gene sequence: CDR1 SQVTM, CDR2 ANQGSEA. Written as DNA, the CDR3 is TGCAGCGTTTGTGCCCGGATTCAAGAGACCCAGTACTTC. Its translation is CSVCARIQETQYF.

V gene TRBV6-5 combines with J gene TRBJ2-5; a weak D match, TRBD1 (5 bases). The CDR3 has 15 residues. The germline CDR1 and CDR2 sequences are MNHEY and SVGAGI. Trimming shortened V by 10 bases and J by 0 bases, and 18 bases separated the two germline ends. The CDR3 region has the DNA TGTGCCACCTCAGGTTCCTCAGGGTACCAAGAGACCCAGTACTTC. It yields the protein CATSGSSGYQETQYF.

There are many counts of this clone. V and J are TRBV9 and TRBJ1-2; 8 positions match TRBD1. This CDR3 is 15 amino acids long. The V gene end was trimmed by 3 bases and the J gene end by 7 bases; junction bases not matched to a gene: 11. CDR1 and CDR2 from the germline V gene are SGDLS and YYNGEE. The CDR3 DNA follows: TGTGCCAGCAGCGCAGGACAGGGACTAAGGAGTGGCTACACCTTC. Its translation: CASSAGQGLRSGYTF.